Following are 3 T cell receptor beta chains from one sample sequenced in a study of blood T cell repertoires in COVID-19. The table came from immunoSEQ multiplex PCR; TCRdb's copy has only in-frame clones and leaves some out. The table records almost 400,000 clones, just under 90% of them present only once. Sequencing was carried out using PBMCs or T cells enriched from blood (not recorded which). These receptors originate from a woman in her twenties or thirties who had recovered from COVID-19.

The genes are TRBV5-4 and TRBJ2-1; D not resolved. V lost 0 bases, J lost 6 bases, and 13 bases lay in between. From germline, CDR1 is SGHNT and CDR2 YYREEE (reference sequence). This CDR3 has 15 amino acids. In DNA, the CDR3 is TGTGCCAGCAGCTTGGTGGTAGATTCTGGCAATGAGCAGTTCTTC. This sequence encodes CASSLVVDSGNEQFF.

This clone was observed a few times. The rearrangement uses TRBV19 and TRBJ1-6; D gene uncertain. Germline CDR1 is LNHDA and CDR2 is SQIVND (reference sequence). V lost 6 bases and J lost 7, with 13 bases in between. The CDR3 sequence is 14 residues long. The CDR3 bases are TGTGCCAGTAGCCCGGGAATAAGGAATTCACCCCTCCACTTT. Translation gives CASSPGIRNSPLHF.

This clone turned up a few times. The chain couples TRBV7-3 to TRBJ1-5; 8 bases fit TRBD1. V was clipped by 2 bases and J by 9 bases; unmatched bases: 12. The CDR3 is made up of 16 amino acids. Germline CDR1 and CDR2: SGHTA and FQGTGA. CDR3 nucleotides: TGTGCCAGCAGCTTATCGGGATCCGGACAGGGTGGGCCCCAGCATTTT. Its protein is CASSLSGSGQGGPQHF.